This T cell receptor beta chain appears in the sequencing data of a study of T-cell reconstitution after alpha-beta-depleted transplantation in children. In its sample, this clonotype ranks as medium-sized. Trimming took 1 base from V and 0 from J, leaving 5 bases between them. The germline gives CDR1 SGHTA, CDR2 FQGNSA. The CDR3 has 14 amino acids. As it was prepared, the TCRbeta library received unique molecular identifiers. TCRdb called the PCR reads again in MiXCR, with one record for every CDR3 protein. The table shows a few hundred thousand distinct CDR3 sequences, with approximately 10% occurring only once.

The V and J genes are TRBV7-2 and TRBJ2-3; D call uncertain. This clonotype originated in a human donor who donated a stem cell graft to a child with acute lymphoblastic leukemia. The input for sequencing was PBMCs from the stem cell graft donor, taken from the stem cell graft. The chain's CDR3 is CASSLDTSTDTQYF. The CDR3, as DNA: TGTGCCAGCAGCTTAGATACTAGCACAGATACGCAGTATTTT.